This T cell receptor (beta chain) came from a study of monozygotic twins with inflammatory bowel disease. Researchers used template switching to add UMIs featuring a 6-nucleotide sample barcode. TCRdb re-called the 5' RACE reads and catalogs CDR3 proteins one per entry, DNA excluded. The sample table includes approximately 380,000 distinct CDR3 sequences. On this clonotype itself: The target antigen is unknown.

The study's findings and limits: Lower TCRbeta diversity (inverse Simpson) was seen in IBD patients than in healthy co-twins. IBD patients exhibited fewer clonotypes shared with other individuals than healthy twins, particularly with disease activity.

This TCR derives from a human donor with ulcerative colitis or Crohn's disease, or a healthy co-twin of an affected twin (not recorded which). What was sequenced was blood.

This chain's CDR3 is CASSSGQSAYYEQYF. The V call is TRBV6-2 or TRBV6-3, the J call TRBJ2-7; the TCRdb D gene call, TRBD1, has no DNA to confirm it. The CDR3 runs 15 residues. The V gene's germline CDR1 is MNHEY and CDR2 SVGEGT.